These 26 T cell receptor beta chains were sequenced from one sample in a study of shared clonotypes between healthy human individuals. Assay used: immunoSEQ multiplex PCR; TCRdb lists only in-frame clones, some missing. The sample records some 89,000 clones, roughly two thirds being singletons. The specimen was memory CD8+ T cells sorted from blood. The subset denotes: CD45RO+ cells pooled with CCR7-negative TemRA cells. Receptor source: a man aged 25 to 45 in good health.

The gene calls are TRBV21-1 and TRBJ2-7; the table's D call of TRBD2 was not tested on the DNA. TRBV21-1 counts as a pseudogene. The CDR3 consists of 16 residues. In nucleotides, the CDR3 is TGTGCCAGCAGCAAAGCGGGGGGGGAAAATTCCTACGAGCAGTACTTC. Translation gives CASSKAGGENSYEQYF.

The chain employs TRBV13 and TRBJ2-4; D is uncertain. This CDR3 is built from 14 residues. Germline V lookup: CDR1 PRHDT, CDR2 FYEKMQ (reference sequence). V was trimmed by 0 bases and J by 3 bases, leaving 6 bases between them. CDR3: CASSLGGGKNIQYF. CDR3 bases: TGTGCCAGCAGCTTAGGTGGCGGCAAAAACATTCAGTACTTC.

This clone came up a few times. This sequence joins TRBV28 and TRBJ2-2, with TRBD1 matching over 8 bases. J gave up 2 bases and V 3 bases, and 5 bases lay outside the gene matches. Germline CDR1 reads MDHEN; CDR2 reads SYDVKM. This CDR3 has 16 amino acids. The CDR3 region has the DNA TGTGCCAGCAGTTTTAGGACAGGGCACAACACCGGGGAGCTGTTTTTT. This translates into CASSFRTGHNTGELFF.

The chain is built from TRBV27 and TRBJ1-1; D not certain. Germline values: CDR1 MNHEY, CDR2 SMNVEV (reference sequence). V was clipped by 2 bases and J by 5 bases, with 12 bases between them. This CDR3 is built from 14 residues. CDR3 nucleotides: TGTGCCAGCAGTTTAAGGGCCTTAACGACTGAAGCTTTCTTT. This gives the protein CASSLRALTTEAFF.

The chain is built from TRBV20-1 and TRBJ2-5; D is ambiguous. The V end was cut by 0 bases, the J end by 5 bases, with 4 bases between. CDR1 is DFQATT, CDR2 SNEGSKA, per germline (reference sequence). The CDR3 is 11 residues long. The CDR3 nucleotides are TGCAGTGCTAGAGATTCTGAGACCCAGTACTTC. Translated: CSARDSETQYF.

This clone was seen repeatedly, ten times or more. The rearrangement joins TRBV6-6 to TRBJ1-5; D unresolved. Trimming took 0 bases from V and 5 from J, leaving 11 bases between them. This CDR3 region has 15 residues. Germline loops: CDR1 MNHNY, CDR2 SVGAGI (reference sequence). Here the CDR3 reads CASSYSAEGDQPQHF. CDR3 DNA sequence: TGTGCCAGCAGTTACTCCGCCGAGGGTGATCAGCCCCAGCATTTT.

The V gene is TRBV6-5, the J gene TRBJ1-5; D perhaps matches TRBD1 (5 bases). CDR1 MNHEY and CDR2 SVGAGI come from the germline V gene. The CDR3 is 15 amino acids. Trimming cost V 5 bases and J 4 bases, with 15 bases left between them. CDR3 sequence: CASSPPGASNQPQHF. In nucleotides, the CDR3 is TGTGCCAGCAGTCCACCCGGGGCTTCTAATCAGCCCCAGCATTTT.

This clone was counted only a few times. The CDR3 protein is CASSLEEGGSAEAFF. CDR3 bases: TGCGCCAGCAGCCTCGAAGAGGGAGGCTCCGCTGAAGCTTTCTTT. The chain joins TRBV4-3 to TRBJ1-1, with D unclear. Germline lookup yields CDR1 LGHNA and CDR2 YSLEER. V lost 4 bases, J lost 6 bases, and 18 bases lay in between. This CDR3 has 15 amino acids.

This chain joins TRBV2 and TRBJ2-1; 10 nucleotides match TRBD2. CDR3 length: 15 amino acids. Germline V gives CDR1 SNHLY, CDR2 FYNNEI. V dropped 5 bases and J dropped 3; count of bases not matched to a gene: 4. The DNA for the CDR3 is TGTGCCAGCAGTAGCCTAGCGGGAGACTACAATGAGCAGTTCTTC. Its translation is CASSSLAGDYNEQFF.

The chain is built from TRBV5-6 and TRBJ2-1, with TRBD1 matching over 7 bases. After removal of 5 bases from V and 4 bases from J, the junction contained 3 bases not matched to a gene. The CDR3 is 13 residues long. The germline V gene has CDR1 SGHDT and CDR2 YYEEEE. The CDR3 spells CASRGDRYNEQFF. CDR3 DNA: TGTGCCAGCAGGGGGGACAGATACAATGAGCAGTTCTTC.

This clone showed up just a few times. The CDR3 is CASSPQSYEQYF. The CDR3 DNA is TGTGCCAGCAGTCCGCAATCCTACGAGCAGTACTTC. The chain combines TRBV28 with TRBJ2-7; no clear D gene. V lost 5 bases and J lost 1, with 6 bases in between. The CDR3 is 12 residues long. The germline gives CDR1 MDHEN, CDR2 SYDVKM. The variable domain in full, completed from reference TRBV28 and TRBJ2-7, reads DVKVTQSSRYLVKRTGEKVFLECVQDMDHENMFWYRQDPGLGLRLIYFSYDVKMKEKGDIPEGYSVSREKKERFSLILESASTNQTSMYLCASSPQSYEQYFGPGTRLTVT.

The table lists this clone with a few counts. V gene TRBV30 combines with J gene TRBJ1-5; D not resolved. This CDR3 has 13 amino acids. Germline V gene lookup returns CDR1 GTSNPN and CDR2 SVGIG (reference sequence). The V end lost 8 bases, the J end lost 2 bases, and 13 bases lay between the germline ends. CDR3 in DNA: TGTGCCGAGTCCGTTGGGGGCAATCAGCCCCAGCATTTT. It encodes CAESVGGNQPQHF.

The chain couples TRBV6-6 to TRBJ1-2; 7 positions agree with TRBD1. From germline, CDR1 is MNHNY and CDR2 SVGAGI (reference sequence). The V and J ends lost 5 bases and 6 bases, in that order; junction bases with no gene match: 9. The CDR3 extends over 14 amino acids. The CDR3 DNA is TGTGCCAGCAGTGGCCAGGGGGGGAGCGATGGCTACACCTTC. It is translated as CASSGQGGSDGYTF.

The CDR3 DNA follows: TGCGCCAGCATCCCGCCGGGAGGAGGGTCTTACAATGAGCAGTTCTTC. Protein product: CASIPPGGGSYNEQFF. This chain joins TRBV5-1 and TRBJ2-1, with 7 bases lining up with TRBD2. Per germline, CDR1 SGHRS and CDR2 YFSETQ. The length of the CDR3 is 16 residues. V shed 6 bases and J 4 bases; nucleotides not matched to a gene: 13.

CDR3 bases: TGTGCCAGCAGCTTAGGGGGGGCGGCTAACTATGGCTACACCTTC. This gives the protein CASSLGGAANYGYTF. This chain links TRBV5-5 with TRBJ1-2, with D tentatively TRBD1 (6 bases). Per germline, CDR1 SGHKS and CDR2 YYEKEE (reference sequence). Trimming removed 2 bases at V and 0 bases at J, with 11 bases between. The CDR3 spans 15 residues.

This chain connects TRBV27 to TRBJ2-7, with TRBD2 identical over 12 bases. J lost 3 bases, V lost 8 bases, and 14 bases had no gene match. From germline, CDR1 is MNHEY and CDR2 SMNVEV (reference sequence). The CDR3 spans 17 residues. CDR3 residues: CASLTPGLAGWSYEQYF. As DNA, the CDR3 is TGTGCCAGCTTAACACCAGGACTAGCGGGATGGAGCTACGAGCAGTACTTC.

The chain is built from TRBV28 and TRBJ1-2; 9 bases align to TRBD1. Trimming took 3 bases from V and 4 from J; bases not matched to a gene: 15. The V gene's germline CDR1 is MDHEN and CDR2 SYDVKM. The CDR3 covers 18 residues. CDR3 sequence reads: CASSFPGTGSNTFYGYTF. CDR3 DNA: TGTGCCAGCAGTTTCCCCGGGACAGGGTCCAATACTTTCTATGGCTACACCTTC.

The genes are TRBV7-6 and TRBJ2-1; no clear D gene. This CDR3 spans 13 amino acids. Trimming took off 5 bases at V and 9 bases at J, with 14 bases between the two ends. Per germline, CDR1 SGHVS and CDR2 FNYEAQ. CDR3 DNA: TGTGCCAGCAGCATCGCATCTTTCGCTGAGCAGTTCTTC. This encodes CASSIASFAEQFF.

V is TRBV18 and J is TRBJ2-1; D perhaps matches TRBD2 (5 bases). This CDR3 comprises 15 residues. Trimming cost V 3 bases and J 3 bases, with 12 bases left between them. CDR1 and CDR2 (germline): KGHSH, LQKENI. CDR3 in DNA: TGTGCCAGCTCACCCCGGGAACTCAGCTACAATGAGCAGTTCTTC. This encodes CASSPRELSYNEQFF.

The chain links TRBV10-2 to TRBJ2-5; D uncertain. The CDR3 extends over 15 amino acids. Germline V gene lookup returns CDR1 WSHSY and CDR2 SAAADI. The V gene lost 3 bases and the J gene lost 11 bases, with 22 bases spanning the gap. The CDR3 region has the DNA TGCGCCAGCAGTGATCTCGGTCGTGTTCCTTTTTTTCAGTACTTC. Residues: CASSDLGRVPFFQYF.

The rearrangement uses TRBV27 and TRBJ2-3; the match to TRBD2 covers 7 bases. The CDR3 is made up of 15 amino acids. With V trimmed by 2 bases and J by 3 bases, 5 bases remained unmatched. CDR1 and CDR2 from the germline V gene are MNHEY and SMNVEV (reference sequence). For the CDR3, the DNA is TGTGCCAGCAGTTTAATTACGGGGGGTACAGATACGCAGTATTTT. Encoded protein: CASSLITGGTDTQYF.

The chain carries TRBV14 and TRBJ2-1; D uncertain. The germline V gene encodes CDR1 SGHDN and CDR2 FVKESK. V lost 6 bases and J lost 4, with 10 bases in between. The CDR3 is made up of 13 amino acids. The CDR3, as DNA: TGTGCCAGCAGTGAAGTCTTGTACAATGAGCAGTTCTTC. Amino acids: CASSEVLYNEQFF.

The chain combines TRBV25-1 with TRBJ2-3; a possible D gene is TRBD1 (7 bases). CDR3 length: 17 amino acids. V lost 7 bases, J lost 1 base, and 21 bases lay in between. Germline CDR1 reads MGHDK; CDR2 reads SYGVNS. For the CDR3, the DNA is TGTGCCAGCACCCCCTCCGACGACAGGGAGGGCACAGATACGCAGTATTTT. It encodes CASTPSDDREGTDTQYF.

The chain couples TRBV9 to TRBJ2-1; no definite D call. V was trimmed by 0 bases and J by 1 base, leaving 11 bases between them. CDR3 length equals 16 residues. The germline gives CDR1 SGDLS, CDR2 YYNGEE. The CDR3 DNA reads TGTGCCAGCAGCGTAGGTTCGGACCCTTCCTACAATGAGCAGTTCTTC. Residues: CASSVGSDPSYNEQFF.

V usage is TRBV11-1 and J usage is TRBJ1-1; D may be TRBD1 (6 bases). The CDR3 is 15 residues long. CDR1 SGHAT and CDR2 FQDESV come from the germline V gene (reference sequence). V lost 1 base, J lost 1 base, and 10 bases lay in between. The CDR3 loop is CASSLGNRENTEAFF. The CDR3 nucleotides are TGTGCCAGCAGCTTAGGGAACAGGGAGAACACTGAAGCTTTCTTT. Using reference TRBV11-1 and TRBJ1-1 for the parts outside the CDR3, the full variable domain is EAEVAQSPRYKITEKSQAVAFWCDPISGHATLYWYRQILGQGPELLVQFQDESVVDDSQLPKDRFSAERLKGVDSTLKIQPAELGDSAMYLCASSLGNRENTEAFFGQGTRLTVV.

The CDR3 nucleotides read TGCGCCAGCAGCTTTACCACAGGGGGCACGGACACTGAAGCTTTCTTT. This translates into CASSFTTGGTDTEAFF. The chain links TRBV5-1 to TRBJ1-1; 9 nucleotides align to TRBD1. The V segment lost 2 bases and the J segment 3 bases; nucleotides outside the gene matches: 8. Germline V gene sequence: CDR1 SGHRS, CDR2 YFSETQ. The CDR3 consists of 16 residues. Combining the CDR3 with reference TRBV5-1 and TRBJ1-1 gives the whole variable domain KAGVTQTPRYLIKTRGQQVTLSCSPISGHRSVSWYQQTPGQGLQFLFEYFSETQRNKGNFPGRFSGRQFSNSRSEMNVSTLELGDSALYLCASSFTTGGTDTEAFFGQGTRLTVV.